One and the same sample provided the 21 T cell receptor beta chains below, sequenced in a study of CD8 T cells in Susac syndrome. Random hexamers were used to reverse transcribe roughly 0.45 to 1 ug of RNA. TCRdb re-analysed the immunoSEQ multiplex PCR reads in MiXCR, keeping a single row per CDR3 protein. The table lists about 120,000 distinct CDR3 sequences, roughly 90% of them singletons, with approximately 0.13% in the top ten. The source material was CD8+ T cells from PBMCs. These receptors were taken from a human donor in good health.

The CDR3 region has the DNA TGCAGTCCTTCGCAAGAGGGATACTATGGCTACACCTTC. This gives the protein CSPSQEGYYGYTF. The V call is TRBV20-1, the J call TRBJ1-2; D unclear. V was trimmed by 8 bases and J by 3 bases, leaving 16 bases between them. Germline V CDR1 and CDR2: DFQATT, SNEGSKA (reference sequence). The CDR3 has 13 residues.

V and J are TRBV13 and TRBJ2-1, with D perhaps matching TRBD1 (5 bases). Germline loops: CDR1 PRHDT, CDR2 FYEKMQ (reference sequence). V was cut by 1 base and J by 12 bases, with 10 bases left in between. This CDR3 comprises 12 residues. The CDR3 loop is CASSLAGYGQFF. CDR3 coding DNA: TGTGCCAGCAGCTTAGCAGGGTACGGGCAGTTCTTC.

The chain uses TRBV27 and TRBJ2-3; perhaps TRBD2 as D (6 bases). CDR3 length equals 13 residues. From germline, CDR1 is MNHEY and CDR2 SMNVEV (reference sequence). Trimming left V 2 bases short and J 6 bases short, with 9 bases between. CDR3 DNA sequence: TGTGCCAGCAGTTTACCAGGAGGGGATACGCAGTATTTT. Amino acid sequence: CASSLPGGDTQYF.

The chain recombines TRBV20-1 with TRBJ2-5; the match to TRBD2 covers 9 bases. Germline-derived CDR1 and CDR2 are DFQATT and SNEGSKA (reference sequence). The CDR3 has 14 amino acids. V gave up 5 bases and J gave up 4 bases; unmatched junction bases: 8. The CDR3 loop is CSAPGTSQRETQYF. The CDR3 nucleotides read TGCAGTGCTCCAGGGACTAGCCAGCGAGAGACCCAGTACTTC.

The rearrangement uses TRBV2 and TRBJ2-3; tentative D call: TRBD2 (5 bases). V lost 0 bases and J 0 bases, leaving 19 bases between the germline ends. The CDR3 extends over 19 amino acids. In germline, CDR1 is SNHLY, CDR2 FYNNEI. The DNA of the CDR3 is TGTGCCAGCAGTGAAGCGCTTCAATTCGCTAGCAGGAGCACAGATACGCAGTATTTT. It encodes CASSEALQFASRSTDTQYF.

The DNA of the CDR3 is TGCAGTGCTAGGGGGACAGCGAACAATGAGCAGTTCTTC. Its protein product is CSARGTANNEQFF. The V gene is TRBV20-1, the J gene TRBJ2-1; 7 bases are shared with TRBD1. CDR1 and CDR2 from the germline V gene are DFQATT and SNEGSKA (reference sequence). The J segment lost 5 bases and the V segment lost 3 bases, leaving 4 bases of the junction unmatched. The CDR3 has 13 amino acids.

For the CDR3, the DNA is TGTGCCACCAGCAGAGCAGGGGGCGACAAGTACCAAGAGACCCAGTACTTC. This encodes CATSRAGGDKYQETQYF. The chain couples TRBV15 to TRBJ2-5; 8 bases are shared with TRBD1. The V gene's germline CDR1 is LNHNV and CDR2 YYDKDF (reference sequence). This CDR3 is built from 17 residues. V trimming: 1 base; J trimming: 0 bases; junction bases outside the gene matches: 7.

The gene calls are TRBV6-2 or TRBV6-3 and TRBJ1-2; D is uncertain. The CDR3 sequence is 13 residues long. Germline CDR1 and CDR2: MNHEY and SVGEGT. Deletions cut 6 bases from V and 0 bases from J, with 8 bases between. The CDR3 spells CASRDRSNYGYTF. The CDR3 DNA sequence: TGTGCCAGCAGGGACCGATCTAACTATGGCTACACCTTC.

The table lists this clonotype with a count of one. The chain is built from TRBV7-2 and TRBJ1-2; a weak D match, TRBD1 (5 bases). Germline values: CDR1 SGHTA, CDR2 FQGNSA. The V end lost 4 bases, the J end lost 7 bases, and 16 bases lay between the germline ends. This CDR3 is 14 amino acids long. CDR3 bases: TGTGCCAGCAGCTCCCCCGGGGGAAGGCCTGGCTACACCTTC. Amino acids: CASSSPGGRPGYTF. The full variable domain, with the rest looked up from reference TRBV7-2 and TRBJ1-2, is GAGVSQSPSNKVTEKGKDVELRCDPISGHTALYWYRQSLGQGLEFLIYFQGNSAPDKSGLPSDRFSAERTGGSVSTLTIQRTQQEDSAVYLCASSSPGGRPGYTFGSGTRLTVV.

The chain recombines TRBV6-6 with TRBJ1-2; TRBD1 agrees at 9 bases. From germline, CDR1 is MNHNY and CDR2 SVGAGI (reference sequence). This CDR3 contains 12 residues. J lost 7 bases, V lost 6 bases, and 3 bases had no gene match. The CDR3 region has the DNA TGTGCCAGCAGCCGACAGGGGGGTGGCTACACCTTC. This translates into CASSRQGGGYTF.

The V call is TRBV9, the J call TRBJ2-1, with TRBD2 identical over 9 bases. CDR3 size: 17 residues. V was pared by 6 bases and J by 4 bases, with 14 bases of the junction left unmatched. From germline, CDR1 is SGDLS and CDR2 YYNGEE. The CDR3 is CASTRHPERGAYNEQFF. For the CDR3, the DNA is TGTGCCAGCACACGGCATCCAGAGCGGGGGGCGTACAATGAGCAGTTCTTC.

The chain links TRBV29-1 to TRBJ2-1; 7 bases fit TRBD2. In germline, CDR1 is SQVTM, CDR2 ANQGSEA. The trim removed 7 bases at V and 7 bases at J, leaving 13 bases unmatched. This CDR3 is built from 14 residues. CDR3 in amino acids: CSGPKGGSGNEQFF. The CDR3 region has the DNA TGCAGCGGGCCTAAGGGCGGGAGTGGGAATGAGCAGTTCTTC.

V usage is TRBV7-2 and J usage is TRBJ1-5, with D hard to call. The CDR3 is made up of 14 amino acids. Germline V CDR1 and CDR2: SGHTA, FQGNSA. Trimming pared 1 base from V and 7 bases from J, leaving 11 bases between. The CDR3 nucleotides are TGTGCCAGCAGCTTAGGACTGGTAGGACAGCCCCAGCATTTT. Its protein is CASSLGLVGQPQHF.

J is TRBJ1-2 and V is TRBV19; 11 bases are shared with TRBD1. CDR3 length: 15 residues. With V trimmed by 4 bases and J by 4 bases, 5 bases remained unmatched. CDR1 and CDR2 (germline): LNHDA, SQIVND (reference sequence). The CDR3 sequence: CASSTGQGAFYGYTF. The CDR3 DNA reads as TGTGCCAGTAGTACAGGACAGGGGGCATTCTATGGCTACACCTTC.

This chain links TRBV2 with TRBJ2-7; D is perhaps TRBD2 (6 bases). Germline lookup yields CDR1 SNHLY and CDR2 FYNNEI. The CDR3 contains 17 residues. V was clipped by 4 bases and J by 3 bases, with 22 bases between them. CDR3 residues: CASSGASDSWIFYEQYF. DNA for the CDR3: TGTGCCAGCAGTGGTGCTAGCGACTCATGGATCTTCTACGAGCAGTACTTC.

This chain links TRBV19 with TRBJ1-4, with 9 bases aligning to TRBD1. Germline CDR1 reads LNHDA; CDR2 reads SQIVND (reference sequence). The junction had 3 bases not matched to a gene; V was cut back by 5 bases and J by 2 bases. This CDR3 is 15 amino acids long. The CDR3 sequence: CASSDTGGTNEKLFF. CDR3 DNA sequence: TGTGCCAGTAGTGATACAGGGGGCACTAATGAAAAACTGTTTTTT. Looking up the rest from reference TRBV19 and TRBJ1-4 gives the full variable domain: DGGITQSPKYLFRKEGQNVTLSCEQNLNHDAMYWYRQDPGQGLRLIYYSQIVNDFQKGDIAEGYSVSREKKESFPLTVTSAQKNPTAFYLCASSDTGGTNEKLFFGSGTQLSVL.

As to this clonotype: Relative to the germline gene, one junction end is altered; a read error may explain this. This rearrangement joins TRBV5-6 to TRBJ1-1; D call uncertain. CDR1 and CDR2 from the germline V gene are SGHDT and YYEEEE. This CDR3 spans 14 amino acids. CDR3 loop: CASSYNTVNIEAFF. CDR3 coding DNA: TGTGCCAGCAGCTACAACACGGTGAACATTGAAGCTTTCTTT.

The chain has TRBV6-2 or TRBV6-3 and TRBJ2-1; 7 bases agree with TRBD2. Trimming cost V 2 bases and J 1 base; bases outside gene matches: 14. Germline CDR1 is MNHEY and CDR2 is SVGEGT. This CDR3 contains 19 residues. In DNA form, the CDR3 reads TGTGCCAGCAGTTACATCGAGGGCGGGAGTGAACCATCCTACAATGAGCAGTTCTTC. This sequence encodes CASSYIEGGSEPSYNEQFF.

The chain uses TRBV12-3 or TRBV12-4 and TRBJ2-7, with D possibly matching TRBD1 (5 bases). Trimming removed 5 bases at V and 4 bases at J, with 12 bases between. The CDR3 consists of 13 residues. CDR3 in amino acids: CASSGASRYEQYF. CDR3 DNA: TGTGCCAGCAGTGGGGCCAGCAGGTACGAGCAGTACTTC.

The rearrangement links TRBV20-1 to TRBJ1-2; perhaps TRBD1 as D (5 bases). Germline CDR1 is DFQATT and CDR2 is SNEGSKA (reference sequence). The CDR3 has 13 amino acids. V lost 6 bases and J 2 bases, leaving 13 bases between the germline ends. The CDR3 coding sequence is TGCAGTGCAGCCCGGGAGGGGAACTATGGCTACACCTTC. This sequence encodes CSAAREGNYGYTF.

This clonotype was recorded only once. The rearrangement uses TRBV4-1 and TRBJ1-6; D is unclear. This CDR3 spans 10 amino acids. V was shortened by 8 bases and J by 10 bases, with 6 bases between the two germline ends. CDR1 and CDR2 from the germline V gene are MGHRA and YSYEKL. CDR3 loop: CASGPSPLHF. CDR3 nucleotides: TGCGCCAGCGGACCGTCACCCCTCCACTTT.